The subject of this entry is one T cell receptor (beta chain). The antigen is not known. V shed 0 bases, J shed 2 bases, and the junction held 3 bases outside the gene matches. The CDR3 length is 14 residues. Germline V gene data show CDR1 as GTSNPN and CDR2 as SVGIG (reference sequence). Primers included in the PCR were 60 Vbeta and 13 Jbeta primers. The assay was immunoSEQ multiplex PCR, and TCRdb's table has in-frame clones only and misses some. Of about 150,000 clones in the sample, approximately 80% were seen once. Samples came from healthy bone marrow donors. The record originates from a study of cytomegalovirus exposure and HLA in healthy donors. Study-level findings and limits: TCR beta sequences numbering around 15,000 were associated with HLA alleles at 0.05 false discovery rate in a later analysis. A later analysis found common viral pathogens apparently linked to several of the most significant clusters.

The receptor comes from a man aged 25-45 years in good health and CMV-seropositive. The sequenced sample was PBMCs. The chain employs TRBV30 and TRBJ2-7; TRBD1 matches at 8 bases. The CDR3 spells CAWSVAGGTYEQYF. DNA for the CDR3: TGTGCCTGGAGTGTAGCAGGGGGCACCTACGAGCAGTACTTC.